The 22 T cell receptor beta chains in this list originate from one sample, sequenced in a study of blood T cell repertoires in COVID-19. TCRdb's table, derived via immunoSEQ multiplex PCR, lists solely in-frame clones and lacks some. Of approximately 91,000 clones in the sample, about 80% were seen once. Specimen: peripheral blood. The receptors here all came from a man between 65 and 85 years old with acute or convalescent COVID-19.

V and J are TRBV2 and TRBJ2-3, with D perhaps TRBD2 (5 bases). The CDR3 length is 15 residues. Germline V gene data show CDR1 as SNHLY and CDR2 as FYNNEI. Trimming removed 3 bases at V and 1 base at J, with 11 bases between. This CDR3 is CASSERGKGTDTQYF. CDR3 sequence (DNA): TGTGCCAGCAGTGAGCGAGGGAAAGGCACAGATACGCAGTATTTT.

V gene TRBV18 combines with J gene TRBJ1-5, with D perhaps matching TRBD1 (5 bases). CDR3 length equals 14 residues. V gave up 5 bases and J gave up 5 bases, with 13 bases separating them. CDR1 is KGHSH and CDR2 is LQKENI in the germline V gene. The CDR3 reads CASSFQTDDQPQHF. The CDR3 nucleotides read TGTGCCAGCTCATTTCAGACAGACGATCAGCCCCAGCATTTT.

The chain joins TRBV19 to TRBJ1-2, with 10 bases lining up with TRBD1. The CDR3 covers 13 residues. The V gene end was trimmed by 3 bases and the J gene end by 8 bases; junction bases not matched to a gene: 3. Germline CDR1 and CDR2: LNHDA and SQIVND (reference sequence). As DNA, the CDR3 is TGTGCCAGTAGTATCGAGACAGGGGGCGGCTACACCTTC. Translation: CASSIETGGGYTF.

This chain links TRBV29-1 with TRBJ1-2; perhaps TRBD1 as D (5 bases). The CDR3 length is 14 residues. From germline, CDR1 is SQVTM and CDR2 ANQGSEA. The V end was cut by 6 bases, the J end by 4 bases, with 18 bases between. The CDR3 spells CSVAGPRRSYGYTF. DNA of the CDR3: TGCAGCGTAGCGGGGCCTCGGAGGAGCTATGGCTACACCTTC.

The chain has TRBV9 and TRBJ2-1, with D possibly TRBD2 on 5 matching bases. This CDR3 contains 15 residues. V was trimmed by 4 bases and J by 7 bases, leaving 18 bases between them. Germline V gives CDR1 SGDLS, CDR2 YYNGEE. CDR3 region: CASSPWAPSGNEQFF. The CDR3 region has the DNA TGTGCCAGCAGCCCCTGGGCCCCTTCGGGGAATGAGCAGTTCTTC.

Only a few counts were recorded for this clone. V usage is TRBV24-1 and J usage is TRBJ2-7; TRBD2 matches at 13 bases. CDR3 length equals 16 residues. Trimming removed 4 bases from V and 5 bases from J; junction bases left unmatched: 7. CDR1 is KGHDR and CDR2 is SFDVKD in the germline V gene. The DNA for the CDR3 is TGTGCCACCAGTGACCATACTAGCGGGAGGGCCCACGAGCAGTACTTC. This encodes CATSDHTSGRAHEQYF.

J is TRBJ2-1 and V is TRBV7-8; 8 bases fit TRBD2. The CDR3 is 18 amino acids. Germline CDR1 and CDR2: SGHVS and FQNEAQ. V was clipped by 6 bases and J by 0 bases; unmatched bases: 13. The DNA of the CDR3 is TGTGCCAGCAGTCAGGTGGTAGCGGGGACGACCTCCTACAATGAGCAGTTCTTC. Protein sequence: CASSQVVAGTTSYNEQFF.

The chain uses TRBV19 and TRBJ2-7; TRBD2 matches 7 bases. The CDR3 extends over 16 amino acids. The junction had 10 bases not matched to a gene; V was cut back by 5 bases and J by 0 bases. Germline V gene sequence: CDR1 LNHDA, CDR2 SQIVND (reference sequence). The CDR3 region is CASSWAASGLSYEQYF. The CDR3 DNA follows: TGTGCCAGTAGTTGGGCGGCTAGCGGACTCTCCTACGAGCAGTACTTC.

In DNA form, the CDR3 reads TGTGCCAGCAGTTACTCGAGCCCCACTGAAGCTTTCTTT. Protein: CASSYSSPTEAFF. This chain connects TRBV6-2 or TRBV6-3 to TRBJ1-1, with D unresolved. V was cut by 0 bases and J by 4 bases, with 6 bases left in between. Germline lookup yields CDR1 MNHEY and CDR2 SVGEGT. The CDR3 has 13 residues.

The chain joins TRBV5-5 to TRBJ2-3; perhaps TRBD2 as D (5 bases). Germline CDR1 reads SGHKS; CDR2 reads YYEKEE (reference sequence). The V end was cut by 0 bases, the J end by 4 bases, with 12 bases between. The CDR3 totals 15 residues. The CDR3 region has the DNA TGTGCCAGCAGCTTGGAGGCTAGCCCCTCAGATACGCAGTATTTT. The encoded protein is CASSLEASPSDTQYF. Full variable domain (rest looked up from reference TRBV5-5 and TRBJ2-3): DAGVTQSPTHLIKTRGQQVTLRCSPISGHKSVSWYQQVLGQGPQFIFQYYEKEERGRGNFPDRFSARQFPNYSSELNVNALLLGDSALYLCASSLEASPSDTQYFGPGTRLTVL.

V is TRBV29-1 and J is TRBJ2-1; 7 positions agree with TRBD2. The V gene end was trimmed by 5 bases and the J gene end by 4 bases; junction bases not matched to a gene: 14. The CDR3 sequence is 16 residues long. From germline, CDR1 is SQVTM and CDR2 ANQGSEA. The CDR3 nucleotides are TGCAGCGTTTTACTCGGGGCACCCGGGAGGTACAATGAGCAGTTCTTC. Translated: CSVLLGAPGRYNEQFF.

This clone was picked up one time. The CDR3 is CASSRQGSAREKLFF. The DNA of the CDR3 is TGTGCCAGCAGCCGACAGGGTTCAGCGCGGGAAAAACTGTTTTTT. The chain is built from TRBV2 and TRBJ1-4; 7 nucleotides align to TRBD1. V dropped 6 bases and J dropped 8; count of bases not matched to a gene: 12. This CDR3 is built from 15 residues. Germline CDR1 SNHLY, CDR2 FYNNEI.

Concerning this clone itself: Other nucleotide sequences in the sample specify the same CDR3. This CDR3 is CASSGISGDTRYEQYF. The CDR3 coding sequence is TGTGCCAGCAGTGGGATTTCAGGGGATACTCGGTACGAGCAGTACTTC. The V call is TRBV2, the J call TRBJ2-7, with D maybe TRBD1 (6 bases). V lost 4 bases to trimming and J lost 4 bases, with 20 bases between them. The length of the CDR3 is 16 residues. The germline CDR1 and CDR2 sequences are SNHLY and FYNNEI.

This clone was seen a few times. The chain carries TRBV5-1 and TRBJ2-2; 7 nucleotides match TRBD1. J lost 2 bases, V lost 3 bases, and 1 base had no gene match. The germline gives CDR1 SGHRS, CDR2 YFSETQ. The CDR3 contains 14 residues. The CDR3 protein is CASSWDSNTGELFF. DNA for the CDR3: TGCGCCAGCAGCTGGGACAGCAACACCGGGGAGCTGTTTTTT.

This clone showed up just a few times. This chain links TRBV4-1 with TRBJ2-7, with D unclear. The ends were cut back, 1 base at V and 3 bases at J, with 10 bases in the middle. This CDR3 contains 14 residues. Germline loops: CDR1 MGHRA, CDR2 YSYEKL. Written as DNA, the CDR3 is TGCGCCAGCAGCCAAGCTGATTCGGGCTACGAGCAGTACTTC. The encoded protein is CASSQADSGYEQYF.

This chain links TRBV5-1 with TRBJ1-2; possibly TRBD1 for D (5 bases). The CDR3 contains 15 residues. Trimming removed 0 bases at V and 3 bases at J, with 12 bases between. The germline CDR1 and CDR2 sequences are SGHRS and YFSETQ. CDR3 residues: CASSLEVGRDYGYTF. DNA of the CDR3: TGCGCCAGCAGCTTGGAGGTGGGCAGGGACTATGGCTACACCTTC. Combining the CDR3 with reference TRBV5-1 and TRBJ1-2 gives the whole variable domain KAGVTQTPRYLIKTRGQQVTLSCSPISGHRSVSWYQQTPGQGLQFLFEYFSETQRNKGNFPGRFSGRQFSNSRSEMNVSTLELGDSALYLCASSLEVGRDYGYTFGSGTRLTVV.

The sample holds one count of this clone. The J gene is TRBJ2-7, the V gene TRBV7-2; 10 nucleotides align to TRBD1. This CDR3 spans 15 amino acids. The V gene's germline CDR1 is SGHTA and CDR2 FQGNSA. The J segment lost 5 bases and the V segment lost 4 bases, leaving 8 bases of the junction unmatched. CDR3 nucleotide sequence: TGTGCCAGCAGCTCGACCGGGACAGGGGTCGACGAGCAGTACTTC. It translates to CASSSTGTGVDEQYF.

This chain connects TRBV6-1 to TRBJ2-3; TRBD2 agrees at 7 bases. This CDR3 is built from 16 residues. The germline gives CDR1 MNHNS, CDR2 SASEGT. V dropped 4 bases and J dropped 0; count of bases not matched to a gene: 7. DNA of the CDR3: TGTGCCAGCAGTGTCTCAACTAGCGTCAGCACAGATACGCAGTATTTT. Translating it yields CASSVSTSVSTDTQYF.

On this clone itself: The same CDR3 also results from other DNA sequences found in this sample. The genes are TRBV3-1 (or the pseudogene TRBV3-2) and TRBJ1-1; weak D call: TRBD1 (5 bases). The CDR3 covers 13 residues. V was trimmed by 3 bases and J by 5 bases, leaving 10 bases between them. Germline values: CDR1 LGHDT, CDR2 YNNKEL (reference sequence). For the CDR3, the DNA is TGTGCCAGCAGCCAGGGGGGAGGAACTGAAGCTTTCTTT. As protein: CASSQGGGTEAFF.

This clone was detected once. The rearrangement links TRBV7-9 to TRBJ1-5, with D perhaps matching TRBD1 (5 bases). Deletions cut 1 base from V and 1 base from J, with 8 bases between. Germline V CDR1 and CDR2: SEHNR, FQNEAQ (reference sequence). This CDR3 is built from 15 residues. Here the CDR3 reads CASSLDWGSNQPQHF. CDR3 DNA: TGTGCCAGCAGCTTAGACTGGGGCAGCAATCAGCCCCAGCATTTT.

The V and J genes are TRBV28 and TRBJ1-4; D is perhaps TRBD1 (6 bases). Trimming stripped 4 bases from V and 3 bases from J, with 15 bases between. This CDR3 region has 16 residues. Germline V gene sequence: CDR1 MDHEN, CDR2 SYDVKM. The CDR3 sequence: CASSSAGWTANEKLFF. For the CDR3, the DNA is TGTGCCAGCAGTTCGGCAGGTTGGACAGCTAATGAAAAACTGTTTTTT.

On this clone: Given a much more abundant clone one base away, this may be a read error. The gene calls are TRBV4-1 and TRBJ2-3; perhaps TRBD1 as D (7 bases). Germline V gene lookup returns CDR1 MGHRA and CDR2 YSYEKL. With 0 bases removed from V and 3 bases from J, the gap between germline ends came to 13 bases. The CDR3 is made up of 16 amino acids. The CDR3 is CASSQDWAGGTDTQYF. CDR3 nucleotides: TGCGCCAGCAGCCAAGATTGGGCAGGGGGGACAGATACGCAGTATTTT.